The next 20 T cell receptor beta chains were all read from a single sample in a study of blood T cell repertoires in COVID-19. Measured with immunoSEQ multiplex PCR; TCRdb has only the in-frame clones, and not every one. The sample has 140,000 or so clones; 84% are singletons. Sequencing was done on a sample of peripheral blood. The receptors here all came from a young man with COVID-19, enrolled during active disease.

The chain joins TRBV11-2 to TRBJ2-7, with 7 bases fitting TRBD1. The germline V gene has CDR1 SGHAT and CDR2 FQNNGV. The V segment lost 6 bases and the J segment 2 bases; nucleotides outside the gene matches: 13. CDR3 length equals 16 residues. CDR3 in amino acids: CASRTNKGARTYEQYF. The DNA for the CDR3 is TGTGCCAGCAGGACTAACAAGGGGGCTAGGACCTACGAGCAGTACTTC.

The chain is built from TRBV19 and TRBJ2-6, with D possibly being TRBD2 (6 bases). Trimming cost V 2 bases and J 0 bases, with 11 bases left between them. Per germline, CDR1 LNHDA and CDR2 SQIVND (reference sequence). The CDR3 length is 17 residues. This CDR3 reads CASSIQGGRSGANVLTF. The CDR3 coding sequence is TGTGCCAGTAGTATACAAGGAGGGCGCTCTGGGGCCAACGTCCTGACTTTC.

This clone has just one count. This chain uses TRBV5-1 with TRBJ1-1; TRBD1 matches at 10 bases. Germline-derived CDR1 and CDR2 are SGHRS and YFSETQ. V lost 5 bases and J lost 5; bases outside the gene matches: 9. This CDR3 is 15 amino acids long. This chain's CDR3 is CASRTPGTGATEAFF. The CDR3 coding sequence is TGCGCCAGCAGAACCCCGGGGACAGGGGCAACTGAAGCTTTCTTT.

The chain links TRBV15 to TRBJ2-1; TRBD2 aligns across 12 bases. Germline-derived CDR1 and CDR2 are LNHNV and YYDKDF (reference sequence). This CDR3 comprises 15 residues. V shed 3 bases and J 6 bases; nucleotides not matched to a gene: 3. The CDR3 DNA reads as TGTGCCACCAGCAGGGTGGGACTAGCGGGCAATGAGCAGTTCTTC. It codes for CATSRVGLAGNEQFF. Full variable domain (rest looked up from reference TRBV15 and TRBJ2-1): DAMVIQNPRYQVTQFGKPVTLSCSQTLNHNVMYWYQQKSSQAPKLLFHYYDKDFNNEADTPDNFQSRRPNTSFCFLDIRSPGLGDTAMYLCATSRVGLAGNEQFFGPGTRLTVL.

The rearrangement joins TRBV18 to TRBJ1-1; 8 bases line up with TRBD1. The CDR3 covers 14 residues. Per the germline V gene, CDR1 is KGHSH and CDR2 is LQKENI. J gave up 4 bases and V 5 bases, and 6 bases lay outside the gene matches. The CDR3 DNA sequence: TGTGCCAGCTCAAGGACAGGGCCGGGCACTGAAGCTTTCTTT. Its protein is CASSRTGPGTEAFF.

V gene TRBV18 combines with J gene TRBJ2-5, with D maybe TRBD2 (7 bases). V lost 3 bases and J lost 5, with 13 bases in between. The germline V gene encodes CDR1 KGHSH and CDR2 LQKENI. The length of the CDR3 is 14 residues. The CDR3 is CASSPLGGRETQYF. CDR3 sequence (DNA): TGTGCCAGCTCACCGTTGGGGGGGCGCGAGACCCAGTACTTC.

The gene calls are TRBV28 and TRBJ2-7, with D perhaps TRBD1 (6 bases). The germline CDR1 and CDR2 sequences are MDHEN and SYDVKM. This CDR3 spans 13 amino acids. V shed 5 bases and J shed 3 bases, with 11 bases lying between them. The CDR3 sequence is CASSRTVDYEQYF. CDR3 nucleotides: TGTGCCAGCAGTAGGACAGTGGACTACGAGCAGTACTTC.

The chain is built from TRBV6-5 and TRBJ1-2, with TRBD1 matching 7 bases. V gave up 6 bases and J gave up 4 bases; unmatched junction bases: 8. The CDR3 spans 14 residues. Germline V gene sequence: CDR1 MNHEY, CDR2 SVGAGI. CDR3 DNA: TGTGCCAGCAGCTTTGACAGGGTTGGCTATGGCTACACCTTC. Amino acid sequence: CASSFDRVGYGYTF.

The chain employs TRBV9 and TRBJ1-4, with D perhaps TRBD1 (6 bases). CDR1 and CDR2 from the germline V gene are SGDLS and YYNGEE. V lost 3 bases, J lost 5 bases, and 14 bases lay in between. This CDR3 has 15 residues. The DNA for the CDR3 is TGTGCCAGCAGCGCACAACAGGGTATCAATGAAAAACTGTTTTTT. Its translation: CASSAQQGINEKLFF.

This rearrangement joins TRBV28 to TRBJ1-2; D might be TRBD1 (6 bases). V lost 3 bases to trimming and J lost 1 base, with 15 bases between them. Germline values: CDR1 MDHEN, CDR2 SYDVKM. CDR3 length: 16 amino acids. The CDR3 spells CASSFLTGGNNYGYTF. CDR3 DNA sequence: TGTGCCAGCAGTTTTTTGACAGGCGGAAATAACTATGGCTACACCTTC.

The V and J genes are TRBV5-6 and TRBJ2-7, with 7 positions matching TRBD1. The CDR3 loop spans 13 amino acids. V gave up 4 bases and J gave up 5 bases; unmatched junction bases: 6. Germline lookup yields CDR1 SGHDT and CDR2 YYEEEE. The DNA for the CDR3 is TGTGCCAGCAGCCGACGGGACAGCCACGAGCAGTACTTC. This gives the protein CASSRRDSHEQYF.

This clone is a singleton in its sample. The chain links TRBV6-5 to TRBJ2-7; D gene uncertain. CDR3 length: 13 residues. Germline CDR1 reads MNHEY; CDR2 reads SVGAGI. V gave up 6 bases and J gave up 5 bases, with 14 bases separating them. CDR3 amino acids: CASSQVTEHEQYF. The CDR3 nucleotides read TGTGCCAGCAGCCAAGTCACAGAGCACGAGCAGTACTTC.

This chain connects TRBV25-1 to TRBJ1-6, with TRBD1 matching 7 bases. Germline V gives CDR1 MGHDK, CDR2 SYGVNS. V lost 4 bases to trimming and J lost 7 bases; unmatched junction nucleotides: 4. The CDR3 consists of 14 residues. The CDR3 nucleotides read TGTGCCAGCAGTGCCGGGACAGACAATTCACCCCTCCACTTT. This encodes CASSAGTDNSPLHF.

CDR3 sequence reads: CASSTPQGVGYTF. For the CDR3, the DNA is TGTGCCAGTAGTACCCCCCAGGGGGTTGGCTACACCTTC. The rearrangement links TRBV19 to TRBJ1-2; TRBD1 aligns across 7 bases. Germline CDR1 reads LNHDA; CDR2 reads SQIVND (reference sequence). This CDR3 has 13 amino acids. J lost 7 bases, V lost 4 bases, and 6 bases had no gene match.

This chain joins TRBV10-3 and TRBJ1-5; a possible D gene is TRBD1 (6 bases). V lost 7 bases, J lost 5 bases, and 12 bases lay in between. The CDR3 runs to 13 residues. The V gene's germline CDR1 is ENHRY and CDR2 SYGVKD. CDR3 DNA sequence: TGTGCCATCAACGAGGACAGCGATCAGCCCCAGCATTTT. Translating it yields CAINEDSDQPQHF.

The chain has TRBV28 and TRBJ1-2; D not certain. The length of the CDR3 is 13 residues. The V gene lost 4 bases and the J gene lost 7 bases, with 13 bases spanning the gap. The germline CDR1 and CDR2 sequences are MDHEN and SYDVKM. CDR3 bases: TGTGCCAGCAGTTCCGGGATAACGAGTGGCTACACCTTC. Translated: CASSSGITSGYTF.

The chain is built from TRBV28 and TRBJ2-7; 9 bases match TRBD1. CDR3 length equals 13 residues. Germline V gene sequence: CDR1 MDHEN, CDR2 SYDVKM. The trim removed 5 bases at V and 5 bases at J, leaving 4 bases unmatched. The CDR3 bases are TGTGCCAGCAGTCGGACAGGGGTTGACGAGCAGTACTTC. Translated, it gives CASSRTGVDEQYF.

V gene TRBV25-1 combines with J gene TRBJ2-6, with D uncertain. The CDR3 runs to 12 residues. Per the germline V gene, CDR1 is MGHDK and CDR2 is SYGVNS. V lost 9 bases to trimming and J lost 0 bases, with 3 bases between them. The CDR3 sequence: CASSSGANVLTF. In DNA form, the CDR3 reads TGTGCCAGTAGCTCTGGGGCCAACGTCCTGACTTTC.

The V gene is TRBV7-3, the J gene TRBJ2-1; 7 nucleotides align to TRBD2. The CDR3 runs 16 residues. With 5 bases clipped from V and 1 base from J, the junction kept 8 bases outside the gene matches. Germline CDR1 is SGHTA and CDR2 is FQGTGA. CDR3 DNA: TGTGCCAGCAGCCCCTCAGCGGGAACGTCCTACAATGAGCAGTTCTTC. Its protein product is CASSPSAGTSYNEQFF.

The chain combines TRBV9 with TRBJ1-1; TRBD1 matches 9 bases. The CDR3 runs to 16 residues. The junction had 11 bases not matched to a gene; V was cut back by 4 bases and J by 4 bases. The germline V gene has CDR1 SGDLS and CDR2 YYNGEE. Written as DNA, the CDR3 is TGTGCCAGCAGCCCCCCGGGACAGGGTGTCGGCACTGAAGCTTTCTTT. Translating it yields CASSPPGQGVGTEAFF.